This entry lists 15 T cell receptor beta chains sequenced from one sample in a study of somatic mutations in cytotoxic T cells in rheumatoid arthritis (dated by TCRdb to the late 2010s). Libraries were constructed by the immunoSEQ multiplex PCR assay. The immuneACCESS repertoire file appears here via TCRdb, limited to in-frame rearrangements. These files lack a portion of the clones; in checked studies, under half of the deficit traces to unresolved V genes, and the cause of the others is not known. A total of some 12,000 clones appear in this sample, around three quarters of them only once. The ten biggest clones cover around 40% of the sample. Sample: CD8+ T cells sorted from blood. These receptor sequences come from a man aged 60 to 69 in good health.

This chain joins TRBV5-1 and TRBJ2-1; a weak D match, TRBD2 (6 bases). Trimming left V 4 bases short and J 4 bases short, with 9 bases between. CDR1 and CDR2 from the germline V gene are SGHRS and YFSETQ. CDR3 size: 13 residues. In nucleotides, the CDR3 is TGCGCCAGCAGCCTGGACTATTACAATGAGCAGTTCTTC. Translated: CASSLDYYNEQFF.

This rearrangement joins TRBV30 to TRBJ1-5; the D gene is possibly TRBD1 (5 bases). This CDR3 has 14 residues. Trimming shortened V by 4 bases and J by 7 bases, and 17 bases separated the two germline ends. The germline CDR1 and CDR2 sequences are GTSNPN and SVGIG (reference sequence). The CDR3 is CAWNEGGGGQPQHF. CDR3 coding DNA: TGTGCCTGGAACGAAGGCGGGGGAGGACAGCCCCAGCATTTT.

This sequence joins TRBV4-3 and TRBJ2-1, with TRBD2 matching 9 bases. The V segment lost 1 base and the J segment 0 bases; nucleotides outside the gene matches: 4. This CDR3 region has 17 residues. The germline V gene encodes CDR1 LGHNA and CDR2 YSLEER. In nucleotides, the CDR3 is TGCGCCAGCAGCCAAGTCTTTAGCGGGAGCTCCTACAATGAGCAGTTCTTC. Amino acid sequence: CASSQVFSGSSYNEQFF.

The genes are TRBV5-8 and TRBJ1-5, with 12 bases lining up with TRBD1. Germline V lookup: CDR1 SGHTS, CDR2 YDEGEE. This CDR3 has 18 amino acids. Trimming took 4 bases from V and 4 from J; bases not matched to a gene: 12. The CDR3 sequence is CASSQPGQGAGWNQPQHF. CDR3 coding DNA: TGTGCCAGCAGCCAGCCGGGACAGGGGGCCGGGTGGAATCAGCCCCAGCATTTT.

V and J are TRBV7-2 and TRBJ1-2; the D gene is possibly TRBD1 (6 bases). This CDR3 is built from 14 residues. Looked up from germline, CDR1 is SGHTA and CDR2 is FQGNSA. The V and J ends lost 5 bases and 8 bases respectively, with 18 bases between them. CDR3 coding DNA: TGTGCCAGCAGCCCTCGAGTACAGGGCAGCGGCTACACCTTC. It encodes CASSPRVQGSGYTF.

The rearrangement joins TRBV27 to TRBJ2-7, with D possibly TRBD2 on 6 matching bases. Germline assignment: CDR1 MNHEY and CDR2 SMNVEV (reference sequence). Trimming shortened V by 5 bases and J by 6 bases, and 20 bases separated the two germline ends. The CDR3 covers 15 residues. This CDR3 is CASSPASGLIVEQYF. CDR3 nucleotide sequence: TGTGCCAGCAGTCCGGCCAGCGGGCTAATCGTCGAGCAGTACTTC.

This chain uses TRBV28 with TRBJ1-5, with D possibly matching TRBD1 (5 bases). V dropped 8 bases and J dropped 7 bases, with 21 bases sitting between them. The CDR3 has 15 residues. Germline assignment: CDR1 MDHEN and CDR2 SYDVKM. CDR3 in amino acids: CASSYSGQGGQPQHF. The CDR3 coding sequence is TGTGCCAGCTCCTACTCGGGGCAGGGAGGACAGCCCCAGCATTTT.

This chain links TRBV2 with TRBJ2-7; a possible D gene is TRBD2 (6 bases). Between the trimmed V and J ends, which lost 6 bases and 7 bases, there was a span of 16 bases. There are 13 residues in the CDR3. CDR1 is SNHLY and CDR2 is FYNNEI in the germline V gene. CDR3 amino acids: CASSSGLTLEQYF. The CDR3 DNA sequence: TGTGCCAGCAGCTCGGGACTCACCCTGGAGCAGTACTTC.

The rearrangement links TRBV6-1 to TRBJ2-6, with D uncertain. V gave up 3 bases and J gave up 0 bases, with 9 bases separating them. The CDR3 is 16 residues long. Looked up from germline, CDR1 is MNHNS and CDR2 is SASEGT. The CDR3 DNA is TGTGCCAGCAGTGATGGTACGGGCTCTGGGGCCAACGTCCTGACTTTC. Translation gives CASSDGTGSGANVLTF.

The chain employs TRBV27 and TRBJ2-1, with D uncertain. The CDR3 is 12 amino acids. Germline loops: CDR1 MNHEY, CDR2 SMNVEV (reference sequence). The ends were cut back, 8 bases at V and 9 bases at J, with 14 bases in the middle. The CDR3 loop is CASCSLVAEQFF. CDR3 nucleotide sequence: TGTGCCAGCTGTAGTTTGGTGGCTGAGCAGTTCTTC.

The chain uses TRBV13 and TRBJ2-7, with 8 bases aligning to TRBD2. J was trimmed by 3 bases and V by 5 bases; bases with no gene match: 9. The CDR3 extends over 15 amino acids. CDR1 and CDR2 from the germline V gene are PRHDT and FYEKMQ (reference sequence). The CDR3 here is CASSPSTGGSYEQYF. The DNA for the CDR3 is TGTGCCAGCAGCCCCTCTACGGGGGGGAGCTACGAGCAGTACTTC.

The chain employs TRBV4-2 and TRBJ2-7; no firm D call. V lost 0 bases, J lost 6 bases, and 6 bases lay in between. Germline CDR1 and CDR2: LGHNA and YNFKEQ. This CDR3 is built from 12 residues. The CDR3: CASSQDGGEQYF. The CDR3 DNA sequence: TGTGCCAGCAGCCAAGACGGCGGCGAGCAGTACTTC.

There are a few counts of this clone. The rearrangement uses TRBV7-2 and TRBJ2-7; 8 positions agree with TRBD2. Germline V gene lookup returns CDR1 SGHTA and CDR2 FQGNSA. V dropped 5 bases and J dropped 7; count of bases not matched to a gene: 16. This CDR3 region has 16 residues. CDR3 residues: CASSPRALAVVWEQYF. As DNA, the CDR3 is TGTGCCAGCAGCCCCAGGGCACTAGCGGTTGTCTGGGAGCAGTACTTC.

The chain employs TRBV28 and TRBJ1-5; maybe TRBD1 (5 bases). This CDR3 comprises 12 residues. Trimming shortened V by 8 bases and J by 2 bases, and 7 bases separated the two germline ends. Germline V gene lookup returns CDR1 MDHEN and CDR2 SYDVKM. The CDR3 DNA reads TGTGCCAGCCTGACAGGCAATCAGCCCCAGCATTTT. This sequence encodes CASLTGNQPQHF.

This chain uses TRBV15 with TRBJ1-1; no firm D call. Between the trimmed V and J ends, which lost 5 bases and 5 bases, there was a span of 12 bases. CDR1 LNHNV and CDR2 YYDKDF come from the germline V gene (reference sequence). The CDR3 is 13 residues long. In nucleotides, the CDR3 is TGTGCCACCAGCCTAACTTGGAGGACTGAAGCTTTCTTT. It codes for CATSLTWRTEAFF.